Following are 24 T cell receptor beta chains from one sample sequenced in a study of T cell responses to AZD1222 COVID-19 vaccine (dated by TCRdb to about 2021). Library generation was performed with the immunoSEQ multiplex PCR assay. TCRdb stores this immuneACCESS table with in-frame sequences only. Part of the clones is absent; in the studies checked, under half of the shortfall reflects unresolved V genes, and no reason is known for the rest. This sample holds around 160,000 clones; approximately 89% were observed only once. The leading ten clones occupy roughly 15% of the sample. The time point label on this specimen signifies: baseline before first vaccination. The specimen comprised peripheral blood, sampled on day 0 of AZD1222 vaccination. All receptors derive from an adult in good health.

This clone was seen a single time. The gene calls are TRBV19 and TRBJ1-1; TRBD1 might be the D (5 bases). V lost 6 bases and J lost 1, with 9 bases in between. The CDR3 totals 13 residues. CDR1 is LNHDA, CDR2 SQIVND, per germline (reference sequence). CDR3 sequence reads: CASRTDRNTEAFF. The CDR3 coding sequence is TGTGCCAGTAGAACAGACAGGAACACTGAAGCTTTCTTT.

The CDR3 sequence is CASSGGAGGYGYTF. CDR3 nucleotide sequence: TGTGCCAGCAGTGGAGGGGCAGGGGGCTATGGCTACACCTTC. V is TRBV28 and J is TRBJ1-2, with TRBD1 matching over 7 bases. This CDR3 region has 14 residues. In germline, CDR1 is MDHEN, CDR2 SYDVKM. Unmatched junction bases numbered 7, after V lost 5 bases and J lost 4 bases.

The V gene is TRBV6-4, the J gene TRBJ1-5; 7 bases fit TRBD1. The CDR3 length is 12 residues. The germline gives CDR1 MRHNA, CDR2 SNTAGT. The J segment lost 6 bases and the V segment lost 9 bases, leaving 5 bases of the junction unmatched. In nucleotides, the CDR3 is TGTGCCAGGGCGGCAGGGGGTCAGCCCCAGCATTTT. This translates into CARAAGGQPQHF.

The genes are TRBV7-6 and TRBJ1-1; D perhaps matches TRBD1 (5 bases). V was cut by 0 bases and J by 0 bases, with 11 bases left in between. CDR1 and CDR2 (germline): SGHVS, FNYEAQ. This CDR3 has 16 amino acids. In DNA form, the CDR3 reads TGTGCCAGCAGCTTAGCGCAGGGACCGATGAACACTGAAGCTTTCTTT. Translation: CASSLAQGPMNTEAFF.

V usage is TRBV4-1 and J usage is TRBJ2-7; no clear D gene. The V and J ends lost 1 base and 5 bases respectively, with 15 bases between them. Germline-derived CDR1 and CDR2 are MGHRA and YSYEKL. There are 15 residues in the CDR3. In DNA form, the CDR3 reads TGCGCCAGCAGCCAAGTTAGTCTAGGTGCCCACGAGCAGTACTTC. Its protein is CASSQVSLGAHEQYF.

The count of this clone is one. The identical CDR3 is also encoded by other nucleotide sequences in the sample. The chain employs TRBV5-1 and TRBJ2-1; TRBD1 matches at 11 bases. The CDR3 is 14 amino acids. V trimming: 4 bases; J trimming: 6 bases; junction bases outside the gene matches: 3. Germline values: CDR1 SGHRS, CDR2 YFSETQ. The CDR3 loop is CASSPGTGGNEQFF. DNA of the CDR3: TGCGCCAGCAGCCCTGGGACAGGGGGCAATGAGCAGTTCTTC.

The V gene is TRBV7-2, the J gene TRBJ1-1, with TRBD1 identical over 7 bases. V dropped 2 bases and J dropped 6; count of bases not matched to a gene: 6. The CDR3 contains 14 residues. CDR1 and CDR2 from the germline V gene are SGHTA and FQGNSA. This CDR3 is CASSLTRQGAEAFF. In DNA, the CDR3 is TGTGCCAGCAGCTTAACTCGACAGGGTGCTGAAGCTTTCTTT. Full variable domain (outside the CDR3, taken from reference TRBV7-2 and TRBJ1-1): GAGVSQSPSNKVTEKGKDVELRCDPISGHTALYWYRQSLGQGLEFLIYFQGNSAPDKSGLPSDRFSAERTGGSVSTLTIQRTQQEDSAVYLCASSLTRQGAEAFFGQGTRLTVV.

This clone has just a few counts. This chain joins TRBV6-5 and TRBJ1-1, with D unresolved. This CDR3 contains 13 residues. Trimming removed 0 bases from V and 6 bases from J, with 8 bases in between. CDR1 MNHEY and CDR2 SVGAGI come from the germline V gene. The CDR3 DNA sequence: TGTGCCAGCAGTTACTCCCCCCGCGCTGAAGCTTTCTTT. It encodes CASSYSPRAEAFF.

This clone appeared a single time. The V and J genes are TRBV19 and TRBJ2-6; 8 bases line up with TRBD1. Trimming took 4 bases from V and 5 from J; bases not matched to a gene: 13. CDR1 LNHDA and CDR2 SQIVND come from the germline V gene (reference sequence). CDR3 length: 18 amino acids. The CDR3 nucleotides read TGTGCCAGTAGTACCTCCCGACAGGGGCTCTGGAGGGCCAACGTCCTGACTTTC. Its translation is CASSTSRQGLWRANVLTF. The variable domain in full, with the rest retrieved from reference TRBV19 and TRBJ2-6, is DGGITQSPKYLFRKEGQNVTLSCEQNLNHDAMYWYRQDPGQGLRLIYYSQIVNDFQKGDIAEGYSVSREKKESFPLTVTSAQKNPTAFYLCASSTSRQGLWRANVLTFGAGSRLTVL.

This clone was recorded once. J is TRBJ1-1 and V is TRBV6-5; maybe TRBD1 (6 bases). This CDR3 is 13 amino acids long. V was trimmed by 7 bases and J by 5 bases, leaving 14 bases between them. Germline V gene lookup returns CDR1 MNHEY and CDR2 SVGAGI. CDR3 nucleotides: TGTGCCAGCAAGGGGGGCGGAGGGACTGAAGCTTTCTTT. Amino acid sequence: CASKGGGGTEAFF.

V usage is TRBV11-1 and J usage is TRBJ1-1, with D unclear. This CDR3 is 11 amino acids long. The V gene's germline CDR1 is SGHAT and CDR2 FQDESV (reference sequence). Deletions cut 3 bases from V and 9 bases from J, with 8 bases between. This CDR3 is CASSFPAKAFF. CDR3 DNA: TGTGCCAGCAGCTTTCCCGCGAAAGCTTTCTTT.

The rearrangement links TRBV10-2 to TRBJ1-3, with D tentatively TRBD1 (6 bases). CDR3 length: 11 residues. V lost 2 bases and J lost 11, with 7 bases in between. The germline V gene encodes CDR1 WSHSY and CDR2 SAAADI. CDR3 amino acids: CASSEEGAIYF. The CDR3 DNA is TGCGCCAGCAGTGAGGAGGGGGCCATATATTTT.

This clone was counted once. The rearrangement links TRBV30 to TRBJ1-1; 9 positions agree with TRBD1. V dropped 4 bases and J dropped 5; count of bases not matched to a gene: 14. Per germline, CDR1 GTSNPN and CDR2 SVGIG (reference sequence). The CDR3 is 16 amino acids. The CDR3 is CAWNPAGTGTSTEAFF. The CDR3 region has the DNA TGTGCCTGGAACCCGGCCGGGACAGGGACCTCAACTGAAGCTTTCTTT.

The J gene is TRBJ1-4, the V gene TRBV6-2 or TRBV6-3; D is unresolved. CDR1 and CDR2 (germline): MNHEY, SVGEGT. Trimming pared 5 bases from V and 0 bases from J, leaving 10 bases between. This CDR3 comprises 15 residues. CDR3 sequence: CASSRPGATNEKLFF. As DNA, the CDR3 is TGTGCCAGCAGTCGCCCGGGAGCAACTAATGAAAAACTGTTTTTT.

V and J are TRBV7-3 and TRBJ2-1; D may match TRBD1 or TRBD2 (5 bases each). This CDR3 comprises 12 residues. The germline V and J ends were trimmed by 5 bases and 6 bases, with 8 bases remaining between them. Germline V gene lookup returns CDR1 SGHTA and CDR2 FQGTGA. Here the CDR3 reads CASSGGTNEQFF. The CDR3 nucleotides are TGTGCCAGCAGCGGGGGAACCAATGAGCAGTTCTTC.

The J gene is TRBJ1-1, the V gene TRBV13; a possible D gene is TRBD1 (6 bases). This CDR3 is 15 amino acids long. Between the trimmed V and J ends, which lost 3 bases and 3 bases, there was a span of 14 bases. CDR1 is PRHDT, CDR2 FYEKMQ, per germline (reference sequence). The DNA for the CDR3 is TGTGCCAGCAGCTTTACAGGAGGGGGGTACACTGAAGCTTTCTTT. Residues: CASSFTGGGYTEAFF.

The chain carries TRBV7-3 and TRBJ2-3; D gene uncertain. From germline, CDR1 is SGHTA and CDR2 FQGTGA. The CDR3 consists of 15 residues. V was shortened by 1 base and J by 1 base, with 9 bases between the two germline ends. The CDR3 here is CASSLNQAGTDTQYF. As DNA, the CDR3 is TGTGCCAGCAGCTTAAATCAGGCGGGCACAGATACGCAGTATTTT.

The chain combines TRBV19 with TRBJ2-1; 10 bases are shared with TRBD2. The germline CDR1 and CDR2 sequences are LNHDA and SQIVND (reference sequence). Trimming took 0 bases from V and 15 from J; bases not matched to a gene: 5. The length of the CDR3 is 13 residues. CDR3 nucleotide sequence: TGTGCCAGTAGTATAGATTTCCGGACTAGCGGGTTCTTC. It encodes CASSIDFRTSGFF.

V is TRBV7-9 and J is TRBJ1-2, with D possibly matching TRBD1 (6 bases). The V end was cut by 7 bases, the J end by 4 bases, with 16 bases between. The germline V gene has CDR1 SEHNR and CDR2 FQNEAQ (reference sequence). This CDR3 has 14 residues. Here the CDR3 DNA reads TGTGCCAGCACACCCCCAGGGGCTTTCTATGGCTACACCTTC. The encoded protein is CASTPPGAFYGYTF.

V usage is TRBV5-6 and J usage is TRBJ1-2; the D is unclear. Germline V lookup: CDR1 SGHDT, CDR2 YYEEEE. The CDR3 is made up of 15 amino acids. V gave up 4 bases and J gave up 4 bases, with 17 bases separating them. The CDR3 protein is CASSQGWAAGYGYTF. CDR3 bases: TGTGCCAGCAGCCAAGGGTGGGCAGCGGGCTATGGCTACACCTTC.

As to this clone: The same CDR3 is also encoded by other DNA sequences in this sample. The chain uses TRBV4-3 and TRBJ1-5; 10 nucleotides match TRBD1. This CDR3 is 15 amino acids long. The junction had 4 bases not matched to a gene; V was cut back by 4 bases and J by 4 bases. The V gene's germline CDR1 is LGHNA and CDR2 YSLEER. The CDR3 is CASSLGQGRNQPQHF. The CDR3 DNA reads as TGCGCCAGCAGCCTGGGACAGGGGAGAAATCAGCCCCAGCATTTT.

The chain has TRBV12-3 or TRBV12-4 and TRBJ2-1; 7 bases agree with TRBD2. The CDR3 totals 13 residues. J was trimmed by 7 bases and V by 4 bases; bases with no gene match: 4. CDR3 sequence: CASSSREINEQFF. CDR3 DNA sequence: TGTGCCAGCAGTTCGCGGGAGATTAATGAGCAGTTCTTC.

The rearrangement uses TRBV6-7 and TRBJ2-1; TRBD2 matches at 7 bases. TRBV6-7 is an ORF for which the function is uncertain. CDR3 length: 15 amino acids. V dropped 0 bases and J dropped 8; count of bases not matched to a gene: 7. The CDR3 DNA follows: TGTGCCAGCAGTTACTCGCGGGGGACTGTTTATGAGCAGTTCTTC. It codes for CASSYSRGTVYEQFF.

This chain joins TRBV6-5 and TRBJ1-2, with 9 bases aligning to TRBD1. This CDR3 contains 14 residues. Germline loops: CDR1 MNHEY, CDR2 SVGAGI. The J segment lost 2 bases and the V segment lost 7 bases, leaving 5 bases of the junction unmatched. CDR3 amino acids: CASTPTGGNYGYTF. CDR3 bases: TGTGCCAGCACCCCAACAGGGGGCAACTATGGCTACACCTTC.